This T cell receptor (beta chain) was documented in a study of vaccination effects on CD4 cells after COVID-19. Study in general: Pools of viral peptides were used by the ViraFEST assay to expand antigen-specific CD4+ T cells ahead of sequencing. Findings and caveats of the study: Just 1 of 255 vaccine-induced clones in healthy recipients was cross-reactive.

Data came from immunoSEQ multiplex PCR; TCRdb stores just in-frame clones and leaves some out. The sample lists 45,000 to 60,000 clones, more than 60% occurring once. Turning to this clone: Its antigen remains unknown.

Subsequent to ten to eleven days of culture, CD4+ T cells were isolated. The healthy vaccine recipients, who had no prior SARS-CoV-2 infection, showed negative nucleocapsid antibodies. Trimming took off 4 bases at V and 4 bases at J, with 12 bases between the two ends. From germline, CDR1 is MRHNA and CDR2 SNTAGT. The CDR3 runs 14 residues. The chain links TRBV6-4 to TRBJ2-3; D may be TRBD1 (6 bases). The specimen comprised CD4+ T cells from PBMCs cultured without peptide, sampled before COVID-19 vaccination. The TCR originated in a human donor who received a COVID-19 vaccine. The CDR3 bases are TGTGCCAGCAGTGCACAGGGTCTGTCAGATACGCAGTATTTT. Residues: CASSAQGLSDTQYF.